In this sample, the clone carrying this T cell receptor (beta chain) turned up once. Its antigen is not known. This specimen comes from a study of shared clonotypes between healthy human individuals. Study as a whole: Aged between 18 and 49, the donors were a couple of women and three men. Each donor had three CD4 naive, three CD4 memory, two CD8 naive and one CD8 memory plate.

CDR1 SGHNT and CDR2 YYREEE come from the germline V gene (reference sequence). The trim removed 0 bases at V and 5 bases at J, leaving 6 bases unmatched. CDR3 length: 16 residues. It was at deep level that the assay was run. Sequencing was performed with immunoSEQ multiplex PCR; in TCRdb, only in-frame clones are kept and a portion is missing. The sample includes roughly 650,000 clones, approximately 97% of them seen just once. Points from the study as a whole: Non-shared clonotypes had lower generation probabilities than those shared by all four donors.

The rearrangement joins TRBV5-4 to TRBJ2-7; 12 bases are shared with TRBD2. The TCR comes from a woman in her 30s in good health. Sample: naive CD4+ T cells sorted from blood. Subset noted: CD45RA+ positively selected. The CDR3 DNA reads TGTGCCAGCAGCTTGGCTAGCGGGAGGGCCGATAACGAGCAGTACTTC. Translation: CASSLASGRADNEQYF.